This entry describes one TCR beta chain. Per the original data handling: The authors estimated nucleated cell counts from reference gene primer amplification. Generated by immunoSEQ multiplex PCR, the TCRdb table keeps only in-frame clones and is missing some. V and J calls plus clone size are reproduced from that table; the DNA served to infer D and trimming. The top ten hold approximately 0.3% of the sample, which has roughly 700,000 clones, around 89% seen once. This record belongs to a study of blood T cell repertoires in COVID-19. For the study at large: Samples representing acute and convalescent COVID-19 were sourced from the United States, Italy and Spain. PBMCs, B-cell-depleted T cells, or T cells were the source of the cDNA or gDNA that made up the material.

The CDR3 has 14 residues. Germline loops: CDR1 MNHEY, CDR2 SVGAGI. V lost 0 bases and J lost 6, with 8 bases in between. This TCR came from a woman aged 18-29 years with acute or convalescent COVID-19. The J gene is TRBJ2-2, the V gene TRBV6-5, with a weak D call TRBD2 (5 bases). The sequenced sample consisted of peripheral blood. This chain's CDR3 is CASSYSWESGELFF. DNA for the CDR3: TGTGCCAGCAGTTACTCGTGGGAGTCCGGGGAGCTGTTTTTT.